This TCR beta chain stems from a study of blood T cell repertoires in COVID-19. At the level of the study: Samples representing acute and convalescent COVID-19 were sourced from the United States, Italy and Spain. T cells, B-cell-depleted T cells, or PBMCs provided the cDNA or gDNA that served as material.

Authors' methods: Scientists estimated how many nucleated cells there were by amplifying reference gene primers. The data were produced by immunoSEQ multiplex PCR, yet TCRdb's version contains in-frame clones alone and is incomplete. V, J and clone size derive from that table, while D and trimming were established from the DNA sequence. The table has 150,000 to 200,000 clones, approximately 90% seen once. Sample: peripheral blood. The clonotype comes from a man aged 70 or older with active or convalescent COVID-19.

CDR3 in amino acids: CASSLSRRNTEAFF. For the CDR3, the DNA is TGTGCCAGCAGCTTGAGTAGGAGGAACACTGAAGCTTTCTTT. The chain carries TRBV5-8 and TRBJ1-1; D remains unclear. This CDR3 contains 14 residues. Deletions cut 1 base from V and 1 base from J, with 8 bases between. Germline CDR1 SGHTS, CDR2 YDEGEE.